This entry concerns a single T cell receptor (beta chain). Its antigen is not identified. This record belongs to a study of CXCR3-negative and CXCR3-positive naive CD8 T cells. Whole-study results and caveats: After cryopreservation, CXCR3 expression dropped partially; most assays used fresh PBMCs. High diversity, comparable across both naive subsets, contrasted with much lower diversity in memory CD8+ cells.

It was by 5' RACE with UMI labels that the TRB cDNA libraries were prepared. TCRdb reprocessed the 5' RACE reads and reports one entry per CDR3 protein, with no DNA. The sample includes roughly 8,000 distinct CDR3 sequences. The length of the CDR3 is 13 residues. Germline-derived CDR1 and CDR2 are SGHAT and FQNNGV. The clonotype was recovered from a human donor in good health. Some clones in this sample may be carry-over from other donors' samples. The gene calls are TRBV11-2 and TRBJ1-2. The sequenced sample was naive CXCR3- CD8+ T cells from blood. Subset: CD45RO-CCR7+CD27+CD95- naive CD8+ T cells lacking CXCR3 (TNR3-). This chain's CDR3 is CASSTPASYGYTF.